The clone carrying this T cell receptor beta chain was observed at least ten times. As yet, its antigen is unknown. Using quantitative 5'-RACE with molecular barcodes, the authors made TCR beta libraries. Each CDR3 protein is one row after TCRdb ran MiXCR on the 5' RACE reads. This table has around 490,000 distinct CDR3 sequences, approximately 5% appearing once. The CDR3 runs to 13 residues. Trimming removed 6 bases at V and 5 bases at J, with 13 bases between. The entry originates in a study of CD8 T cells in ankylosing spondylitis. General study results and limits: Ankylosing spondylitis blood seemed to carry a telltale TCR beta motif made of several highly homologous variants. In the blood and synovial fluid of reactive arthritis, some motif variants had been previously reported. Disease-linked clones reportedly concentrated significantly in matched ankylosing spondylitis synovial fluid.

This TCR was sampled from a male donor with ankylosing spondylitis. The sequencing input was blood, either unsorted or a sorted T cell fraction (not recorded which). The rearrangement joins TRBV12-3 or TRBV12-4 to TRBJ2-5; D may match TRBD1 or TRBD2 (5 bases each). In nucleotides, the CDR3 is TGTGCCAGCAGCCTTATAGAGGGGGAGACCCAGTACTTC. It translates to CASSLIEGETQYF.